This T cell receptor beta chain was sequenced during a study of cytomegalovirus exposure and HLA in healthy donors. Whole-study results and caveats: The CMV antigen specificity of a few CMV-associated chains was confirmed through in vitro analysis.

CDR3 size: 15 residues. V was shortened by 0 bases and J by 5 bases, with 10 bases between the two germline ends. Germline assignment: CDR1 SGHAT and CDR2 FQDESV (reference sequence). Here immunoSEQ multiplex PCR was the method, and the copy in TCRdb shows in-frame clones only, minus some. This table holds around 69,000 clones, roughly 95% found once. Notes on this clone: Its antigen is not identified.

This chain links TRBV11-1 with TRBJ2-2; perhaps TRBD2 as D (5 bases). The receptor was derived from a woman aged 18-30 years in good health and CMV-seropositive. Input material: PBMCs. The CDR3, as DNA: TGTGCCAGCAGCTTAGCGGGAGTATATACCGGGGAGCTGTTTTTT. It codes for CASSLAGVYTGELFF.